This T cell receptor beta chain was identified in a study of blood T cell repertoires in COVID-19. On the study more broadly: COVID-19 samples, acute and convalescent, were from the United States, Italy and Spain. Sources were T cells, B-cell-depleted T cells, or PBMCs; the material itself was cDNA or gDNA.

Per the study methods: Reference gene primers were amplified, and this amplification served to estimate nucleated cell counts. Measured with immunoSEQ multiplex PCR; TCRdb has only the in-frame clones, and not every one. The V and J calls and clone size are taken from that table; D and trimming were inferred from the DNA. The repertoire holds 310,000 or so clones, with approximately 90% as singletons. Followed over time, Seattle patients had been enrolled while infection was active. This CDR3 spans 17 amino acids. The J segment lost 0 bases and the V segment lost 2 bases, leaving 8 bases of the junction unmatched. Germline V gene sequence: CDR1 MNHEY, CDR2 SMNVEV (reference sequence).

This TCR was sampled from a man aged 30 to 45 with COVID-19, enrolled during active disease. Sample: peripheral blood. This sequence joins TRBV27 and TRBJ1-2; 8 bases agree with TRBD1. The CDR3 loop reads CASSLDQGAATNYGYTF. As DNA, the CDR3 is TGTGCCAGCAGTTTAGATCAGGGGGCGGCTACTAACTATGGCTACACCTTC.